This section outlines one T cell receptor beta chain sequence together with its context. This sample was included in a study of cytomegalovirus exposure and HLA in healthy donors. Clones were sequenced by immunoSEQ multiplex PCR, and TCRdb holds only the in-frame ones, with some missing. The sample yields roughly 60,000 clones, 90% to 97% seen once. The clonotype was recovered from a man aged 18 to 30 in good health and CMV-seronegative. The sample taken for sequencing was PBMCs.

In DNA form, the CDR3 reads TGTGCCAGCGCCGGGACAGGGCCCTCCACTGAGCAGTTCTTC. This gives the protein CASAGTGPSTEQFF. This chain connects TRBV27 to TRBJ2-1; 9 bases are shared with TRBD1. In germline, CDR1 is MNHEY, CDR2 SMNVEV (reference sequence). The CDR3 sequence is 14 residues long. V gave up 8 bases and J gave up 9 bases; unmatched junction bases: 11.